The entry below describes one T cell receptor (beta chain). This clonotype has more than one count but fewer than ten. The antigen it recognizes is unknown. No quality values exist for individual bases; no much larger clone is one base distant. Trimming at the junction amounts to 6 bases on V and 0 bases on J, and the germline ends lie 13 bases apart. Including the terminal cysteine and phenylalanine, the CDR3 comprises 15 residues. The read is trimmed to its CDR3 DNA, 45 bases read in frame from base 1. The germline V gene provides CDR1 MNHNS and CDR2 SASEGT. TCR alpha and beta CDR3 regions were amplified with the iRepertoire nested amplicon-rescue multiplex PCR (arm-PCR) platform from RNA. For one-step reverse transcription and amplification, about 95-400 ng of tissue mRNA or PBMC total RNA was used as input. After bead purification, a secondary multiplex PCR added Illumina adapters, and libraries were gel-purified between 200 and 400 bp. Libraries carried internal 6-nucleotide barcodes used for demultiplexing. Sequencing of the libraries was done on an Illumina MiSeq using 2x220 or 2x250 nucleotide paired-end reads. In the source study's methods: FLASH 1.2.11 was used to merge paired reads, and BWA-MEM then aligned the reads to the GRCh37 human genome before TRA and TRB reads were extracted. V and J assignment used an IMGT-derived reference of cassette sequences and CDR3 motifs that included pseudogenes. Reads were translated in three frames, and productive CDR3s were defined as those with a C...FGXG motif and no stop codons. Clonotypes were defined as unique combinations of V-J cassette pair and CDR3 amino acid sequence. Filtering of reads was based on Hamming distance, with the threshold set by the sequence error rate of each sample in mapped regions. The public reads were run again by TCRdb, first through fastp at Q25 and then through MiXCR, and only productive beta chains were kept. Identical CDR3 proteins give one entry, which carries the most common genes and DNA. The V and J calls and clone size are TCRdb's, not the authors'. This sample gives over 120,000 distinct CDR3 sequences in total; about two fifths of them show up just once. The ten largest clonotypes hold roughly a fifth of the sample.

The entry originates in a study of glioma-infiltrating T cells (dated by TCRdb to between 2015 and 2016). For context, the study as a whole: The study sequenced TCR alpha- and beta-chain repertoires from glioma tissue, from non-neoplastic brain tissue and from matched peripheral blood mononuclear cells. To gauge divergence between tissue and blood T-cell populations, every tissue-infiltrating repertoire was compared against the peripheral blood repertoire from the same patient. Three low-grade glioma patients, several primary glioblastoma patients and three non-glioma patients contributing non-neoplastic brain tissue were included in the paired cohort. The paper as a whole reports these results and caveats: Tissue and blood shared very few CDR3 sequences, a result attributed to high CDR3 diversity and limited sampling. Group comparisons rested on small numbers: three non-neoplastic, three low-grade glioma and fewer than 10 glioblastoma patients. VJ-independent divergence between tissue and blood was lower than expected in non-neoplastic patients but higher than expected in all gliomas, particularly low-grade gliomas.

The chain is made from TRBV6-1 and TRBJ2-3, with TRBD1 as a weak D call on 5 bases. This receptor was obtained from a human donor with low-grade glioma or glioblastoma, undergoing nonglioma brain surgery, or in good health (not recorded which). Material: glioma tissue, nonneoplastic brain tissue, or PBMCs (not recorded which). The CDR3 loop reads CASRDINFSTDTQYF. The sequenced DNA: TGTGCCAGCAGGGACATTAACTTTAGCACAGATACGCAGTATTTT.